This T cell receptor beta chain was sequenced in a study of identical twins. CDR3 length: 16 residues. Unmatched junction bases numbered 7, after V lost 4 bases and J lost 4 bases. The V gene's germline CDR1 is KGHDR and CDR2 SFDVKD. Template switching added a universal primer site, and cDNA bore unique molecular identifiers. Each CDR3 protein is one row after TCRdb ran MiXCR on the 5' RACE reads. The top ten clones hold approximately 0.89% of a sample with hundreds of thousands of distinct CDR3 sequences, 8.6% of them seen once. This clonotype was seen many times. These data were also filed under a second study, of yellow fever vaccine responses in identical twins.

Sample: PBMCs. This clonotype was obtained from a woman aged 18-35 years in good health. The rearrangement joins TRBV24-1 to TRBJ2-1, with 9 bases matching TRBD2. The CDR3 protein is CATSEASGTLYNEQFF. The CDR3 DNA reads TGTGCCACCAGTGAGGCTAGCGGGACGCTATACAATGAGCAGTTCTTC.